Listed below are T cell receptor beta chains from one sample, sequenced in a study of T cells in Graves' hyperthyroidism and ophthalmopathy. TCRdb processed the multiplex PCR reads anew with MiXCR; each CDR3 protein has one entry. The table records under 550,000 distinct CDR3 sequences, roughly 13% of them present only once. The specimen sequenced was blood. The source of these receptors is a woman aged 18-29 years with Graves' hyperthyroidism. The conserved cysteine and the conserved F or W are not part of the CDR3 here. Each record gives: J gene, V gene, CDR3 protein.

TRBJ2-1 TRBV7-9 ASSLAGTAYNEQF
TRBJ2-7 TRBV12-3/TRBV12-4 ASSYRRQGIIYEQY
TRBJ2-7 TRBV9 ASSVSWTPYEQY
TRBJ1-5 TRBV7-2 ASSPRQGRQPQH
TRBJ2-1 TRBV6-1 ASSEMAGGTNEQF
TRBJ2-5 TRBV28 ASSYLMTGAKETQY
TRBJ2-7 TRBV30 ALTGSYEQY
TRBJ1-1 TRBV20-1 SAQGGNTEAF
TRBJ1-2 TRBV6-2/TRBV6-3 ASSSQGQGALGYT
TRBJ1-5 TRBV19 ASRWDGPHGYQPQH
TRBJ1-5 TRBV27 ASSYRGGNQPQH
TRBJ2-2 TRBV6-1 ASSRPGLAGPTGELF
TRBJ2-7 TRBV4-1 ASSQGPGGLSYEQY
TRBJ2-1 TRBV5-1 ASSYVNEQF
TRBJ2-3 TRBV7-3 ASSLSRGNTQY
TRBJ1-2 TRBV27 ASSFDRDRGNYGYT
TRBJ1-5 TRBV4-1 ASSIGQVGRYSNQPQH
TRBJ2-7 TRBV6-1 ASSKETPDRVSYEQY
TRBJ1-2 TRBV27 ASRSLSGQGVGYT
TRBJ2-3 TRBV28 ATRGSTDTQY
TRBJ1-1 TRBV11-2 ASSFGLNTEAF
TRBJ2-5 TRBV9 ASSANEETQY
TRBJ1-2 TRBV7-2 ASSPRGLAYT
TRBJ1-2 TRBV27 ASSFGSDYGYT
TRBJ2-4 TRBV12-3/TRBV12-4 ASSLGRDSKNIQY
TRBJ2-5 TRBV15 ATSREGRTQY
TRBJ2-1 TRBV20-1 SAGHSGSSYNEQF
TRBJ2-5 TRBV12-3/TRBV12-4 ASSRSQWYQETQH
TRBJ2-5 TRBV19 ASSKNRKQETQY
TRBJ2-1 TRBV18 ASSSPSGLYNEQF